These T cell receptor beta chains were read from a single sample in a study of cytomegalovirus exposure and HLA in healthy donors. Some clones are missing from TCRdb's copy, which holds only in-frame ones; the method was immunoSEQ multiplex PCR. The data hold 99,000 or so clones, with roughly 9.1% observed a single time. Sequenced sample: PBMCs. These receptors were collected from a man aged 40-55 years in good health and CMV-seropositive. Both conserved end residues are part of each CDR3. A D gene is named only where the DNA matches it firmly. A row's size may be missing; if present it is once, few, many or a size class.

d_call,v_call,j_call,clone_size,cdr3_aa
.,TRBV20-1,TRBJ2-7,.,CSVGQNYEQYF
.,TRBV11-3,TRBJ2-3,few,CASSLGGLDTQYF
.,TRBV28,TRBJ2-4,.,CASSQTDIKNIQYF
TRBD2,TRBV5-1,TRBJ2-7,.,CASSLMTSGKSYEQYF
TRBD1,TRBV6-1,TRBJ2-1,.,CASSEARGQGENEQFF
.,TRBV5-1,TRBJ2-3,few,CASSFSGTDTQYF
TRBD1,TRBV27,TRBJ1-5,.,CASSRTGWGNQPQHF
TRBD2,TRBV9,TRBJ2-7,few,CASSVLAGNDEQYF
TRBD1,TRBV28,TRBJ1-2,.,CASSPGTGGGYTF
.,TRBV7-6,TRBJ1-1,few,CASSLVGAEAFF
TRBD2,TRBV7-9,TRBJ2-7,few,CASSSTSGGREQYF
TRBD2,TRBV6-1,TRBJ2-5,few,CASSESSGGRETQYF
.,TRBV4-3,TRBJ2-1,many,CASSQDLERSSYNEQFF
TRBD2,TRBV19,TRBJ2-3,.,CASSSLAAGTDTQYF
.,TRBV7-9,TRBJ2-1,few,CASSPMGSGRSYNEQFF
.,TRBV11-3,TRBJ2-5,few,CASSLDYVAAQETQYF
.,TRBV6-4,TRBJ2-2,.,CASSESQSNTGELFF
.,TRBV4-1,TRBJ1-2,few,CASSQDGPNYGYTF
.,TRBV15,TRBJ2-2,.,CATSPPIGVASMGGGELFF
.,TRBV25-1,TRBJ1-2,few,CASSDRGGNYGYTF
TRBD1,TRBV4-2,TRBJ1-1,.,CASRQDRGQGEAFF
.,TRBV7-9,TRBJ2-5,few,CASRDYRGGETQYF
TRBD2,TRBV2,TRBJ2-7,.,CASSGPGTSGYEQYF
TRBD1,TRBV29-1,TRBJ2-6,.,CSVGSQVGQGTSGANVLTF
.,TRBV4-2,TRBJ2-7,.,CASSQDLAGSSYEQYF
TRBD2,TRBV28,TRBJ2-5,few,CATRTSLETQYF
TRBD1,TRBV6-1,TRBJ2-1,few,CASKTGGLYNEQFF
TRBD1,TRBV7-6,TRBJ2-3,.,CASNLLGGQADTQYF
TRBD2,TRBV29-1,TRBJ2-3,.,CSVEGSSGRGDTQYF
.,TRBV29-1,.,few,CSVRTPSYEQYF
.,TRBV18,TRBJ1-1,few,CASSPPSVENTEAFF
TRBD1,TRBV14,TRBJ1-2,.,CASSQAGGPGGYTF
TRBD1,TRBV5-6,TRBJ2-5,few,CASSSVRQGETQYF
.,TRBV29-1,TRBJ1-3,.,CSVSGDAGNTIYF
.,TRBV11-2,TRBJ2-5,.,CASSTLSRDGETQYF